The present T cell receptor (beta chain) was sequenced within a study of shared clonotypes between healthy human individuals. Assay used: immunoSEQ multiplex PCR; TCRdb lists only in-frame clones, some missing. The table lists approximately 1,500,000 clones, under 99% of them singletons. The length of the CDR3 is 15 residues. Germline V gene lookup returns CDR1 SGHVS and CDR2 FQNEAQ. Trimming shortened V by 0 bases and J by 4 bases, and 9 bases separated the two germline ends. Notes on this clone: Its antigen is still unknown. Other DNA sequences within the sample encode an identical CDR3.

General study points: Non-shared clonotypes were found to have lower generation probabilities than the clonotypes that were shared by all four of the sorted-subset donors.

The TCR originated in a man aged 25 to 40 in good health. The chain couples TRBV7-8 to TRBJ2-2, with D perhaps TRBD2 (7 bases). Sequenced: naive CD4+ T cells sorted from blood. The subset is: CD45RA+ positively selected. The CDR3: CASSLARGGTGELFF. CDR3 nucleotides: TGTGCCAGCAGCTTAGCGAGGGGGGGCACCGGGGAGCTGTTTTTT. The variable domain in full, with the rest retrieved from reference TRBV7-8 and TRBJ2-2, is GAGVSQSPRYKVAKRGQDVALRCDPISGHVSLFWYQQALGQGPEFLTYFQNEAQLDKSGLPSDRFFAERPEGSVSTLKIQRTQQEDSAVYLCASSLARGGTGELFFGEGSRLTVL.